This TCR beta chain came from a study of tumor-infiltrating lymphocytes in primary liver carcinoma. Making TCR beta cDNA involved roughly 0.55 ug total RNA and a constant-region primer. A slightly modified ARM-PCR protocol with three nested multiplex PCR rounds produced these TCR beta libraries. TRBV1-TRBV30 forward primers paired with a C-beta reverse primer were used in the first two PCR rounds, which ran roughly 11 cycles each. One entry per CDR3 protein, called by TCRdb with MiXCR from the multiplex PCR reads. Of approximately 110,000 distinct CDR3 sequences in the sample, 64% were seen once. The CDR3 extends over 16 amino acids. Germline V gene sequence: CDR1 SGHAT, CDR2 FQNNGV. The ends lost 2 bases at V and 4 bases at J; junction bases unmatched: 5. By proportion, this clonotype is medium-sized. The roughly 20-31 mg bulk tissue piece was not sorted before simultaneous RNA and DNA extraction.

Sequenced sample: liver tumor tissue from sampling region 3. Subset of the sample: tumor region T3, left-lateral pole. The V and J genes are TRBV11-2 and TRBJ2-3, with 11 bases lining up with TRBD2. The receptor was derived from a woman aged 55-70 years with primary liver carcinoma and hepatitis B virus infection. In nucleotides, the CDR3 is TGTGCCAGCAGCTTATTAGCGGGAGGGGCCGCAGATACGCAGTATTTT. It translates to CASSLLAGGAADTQYF. Full variable domain (rest looked up from reference TRBV11-2 and TRBJ2-3): EAGVAQSPRYKIIEKRQSVAFWCNPISGHATLYWYQQILGQGPKLLIQFQNNGVVDDSQLPKDRFSAERLKGVDSTLKIQPAKLEDSAVYLCASSLLAGGAADTQYFGPGTRLTVL.